This TCR beta chain was recovered during a study of a mutant IDH1 vaccine in newly diagnosed glioma. Data came from immunoSEQ multiplex PCR; TCRdb stores just in-frame clones and leaves some out. The sample shows around 26,000 clones, roughly 93% of them seen only once. The CDR3 totals 14 residues. Looked up from germline, CDR1 is MNHEY and CDR2 is SMNVEV (reference sequence). V lost 5 bases to trimming and J lost 0 bases, with 8 bases between them. Described time point: baseline, week 1 (first vaccination visit). The treatment is: pre-vaccination baseline after standard-of-care therapy. Findings and limits, study-wide: Pseudoprogression seemed unlinked to shifts in top peripheral T cell clonotypes.

As for this clone: Its antigen is not identified.

The chain employs TRBV27 and TRBJ2-1; D call uncertain. This specimen was PBMCs, taken from a glioma patient treated with radiotherapy, temozolomide or both. The TCR sequence derives from a man aged 40-49 years with glioma. CDR3 sequence reads: CASSLTSSYNEQFF. The CDR3 DNA reads TGTGCCAGCAGTCTGACCTCCTCCTACAATGAGCAGTTCTTC.